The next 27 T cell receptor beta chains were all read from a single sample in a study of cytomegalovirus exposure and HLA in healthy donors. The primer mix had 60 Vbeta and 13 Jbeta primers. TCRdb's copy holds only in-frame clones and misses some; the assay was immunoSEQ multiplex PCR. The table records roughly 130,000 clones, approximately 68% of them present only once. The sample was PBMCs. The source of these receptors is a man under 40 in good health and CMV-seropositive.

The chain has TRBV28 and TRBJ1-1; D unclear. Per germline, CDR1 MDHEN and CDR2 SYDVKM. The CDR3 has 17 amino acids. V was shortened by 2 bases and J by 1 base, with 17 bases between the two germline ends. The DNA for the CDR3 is TGTGCCAGCAGTTTAGTCGGGAGGGCCTTTTGGAACACTGAAGCTTTCTTT. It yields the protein CASSLVGRAFWNTEAFF.

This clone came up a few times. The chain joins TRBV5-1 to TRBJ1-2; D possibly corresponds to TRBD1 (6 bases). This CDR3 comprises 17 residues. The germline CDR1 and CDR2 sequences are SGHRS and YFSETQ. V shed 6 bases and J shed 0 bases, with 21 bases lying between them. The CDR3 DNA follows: TGCGCCAGCACCCGGGGGGGGCAGGGCACCACTAACTATGGCTACACCTTC. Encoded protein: CASTRGGQGTTNYGYTF.

Here the CDR3 reads CASSRNRDRVGGYTF. The CDR3 DNA is TGCGCCAGCAGCCGTAACCGGGACAGGGTAGGAGGCTACACCTTC. The genes are TRBV4-1 and TRBJ1-2, with TRBD1 matching over 9 bases. This CDR3 contains 15 residues. Trimming cost V 4 bases and J 8 bases; bases outside gene matches: 11. Germline CDR1 MGHRA, CDR2 YSYEKL.

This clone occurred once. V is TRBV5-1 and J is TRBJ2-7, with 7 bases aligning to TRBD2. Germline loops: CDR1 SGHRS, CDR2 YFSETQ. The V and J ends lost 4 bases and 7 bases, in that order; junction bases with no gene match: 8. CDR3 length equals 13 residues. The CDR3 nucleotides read TGCGCCAGCAGCCCCCGGGACTATCAAGAGCAGTACTTC. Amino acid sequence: CASSPRDYQEQYF.

CDR3 coding DNA: TGTGCCAGCAGGAGGTCCCTGAAGGGGGTGGAAGATACGCAGTATTTT. Translating it yields CASRRSLKGVEDTQYF. The chain has TRBV7-8 and TRBJ2-3; D is possibly TRBD1 (6 bases). The CDR3 runs 16 residues. Germline CDR1 and CDR2: SGHVS and FQNEAQ. Trimming pared 6 bases from V and 5 bases from J, leaving 21 bases between. Looking up the rest from reference TRBV7-8 and TRBJ2-3 gives the full variable domain: GAGVSQSPRYKVAKRGQDVALRCDPISGHVSLFWYQQALGQGPEFLTYFQNEAQLDKSGLPSDRFFAERPEGSVSTLKIQRTQQEDSAVYLCASRRSLKGVEDTQYFGPGTRLTVL.

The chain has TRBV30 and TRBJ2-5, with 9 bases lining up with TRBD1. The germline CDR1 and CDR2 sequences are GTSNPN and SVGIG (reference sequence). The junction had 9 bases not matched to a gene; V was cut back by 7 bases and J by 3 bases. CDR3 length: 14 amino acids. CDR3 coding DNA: TGTGCCTCCAACAGGGGGCCGGGGGAAGAGACCCAGTACTTC. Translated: CASNRGPGEETQYF.

Here the CDR3 reads CASSRRRTTDTQYF. The CDR3 nucleotides read TGTGCCAGCAGCCGCCGGCGGACTACAGATACGCAGTATTTT. This chain connects TRBV7-9 to TRBJ2-3, with a tentative D call TRBD2 (5 bases). Per germline, CDR1 SEHNR and CDR2 FQNEAQ (reference sequence). V was shortened by 5 bases and J by 3 bases, with 12 bases between the two germline ends. This CDR3 region has 14 residues.

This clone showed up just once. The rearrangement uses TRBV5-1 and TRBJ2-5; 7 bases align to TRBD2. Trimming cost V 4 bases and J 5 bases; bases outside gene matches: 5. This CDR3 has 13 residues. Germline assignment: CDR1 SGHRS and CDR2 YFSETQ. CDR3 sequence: CASSGQGGETQYF. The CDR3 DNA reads TGCGCCAGCAGCGGCCAGGGAGGGGAGACCCAGTACTTC.

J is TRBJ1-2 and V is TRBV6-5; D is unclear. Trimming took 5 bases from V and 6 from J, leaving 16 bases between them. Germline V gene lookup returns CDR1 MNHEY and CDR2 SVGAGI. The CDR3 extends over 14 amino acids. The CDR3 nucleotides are TGTGCCAGCAGTAGAACTACTGAGGGTAATGGCTACACCTTC. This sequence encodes CASSRTTEGNGYTF.

CDR3: CASSEAPGQAASTNEKLFF. Here the CDR3 DNA reads TGTGCCAGCAGTGAAGCCCCGGGACAGGCCGCCTCAACTAATGAAAAACTGTTTTTT. The V and J genes are TRBV2 and TRBJ1-4, with 8 bases that match TRBD1. The V gene's germline CDR1 is SNHLY and CDR2 FYNNEI. V lost 0 bases, J lost 0 bases, and 9 bases stayed unmatched. The CDR3 has 19 residues.

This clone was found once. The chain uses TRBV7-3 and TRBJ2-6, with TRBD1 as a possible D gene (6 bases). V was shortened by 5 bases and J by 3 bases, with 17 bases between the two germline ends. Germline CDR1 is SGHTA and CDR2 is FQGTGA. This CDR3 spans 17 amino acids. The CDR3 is CASSPPLTGGGANVLTF. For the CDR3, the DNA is TGTGCCAGCAGCCCCCCTCTGACAGGTGGTGGGGCCAACGTCCTGACTTTC.

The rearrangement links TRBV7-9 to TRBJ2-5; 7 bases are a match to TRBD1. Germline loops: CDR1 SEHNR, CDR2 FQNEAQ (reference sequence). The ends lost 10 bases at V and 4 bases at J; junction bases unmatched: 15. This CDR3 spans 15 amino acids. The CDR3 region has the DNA TGTGCCACCCACCGAGGGGGCCCGTCTACAGAGACCCAGTACTTC. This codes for CATHRGGPSTETQYF. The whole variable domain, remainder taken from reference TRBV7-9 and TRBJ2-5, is DTGVSQNPRHKITKRGQNVTFRCDPISEHNRLYWYRQTLGQGPEFLTYFQNEAQLEKSRLLSDRFSAERPKGSFSTLEIQRTEQGDSAMYLCATHRGGPSTETQYFGPGTRLLVL.

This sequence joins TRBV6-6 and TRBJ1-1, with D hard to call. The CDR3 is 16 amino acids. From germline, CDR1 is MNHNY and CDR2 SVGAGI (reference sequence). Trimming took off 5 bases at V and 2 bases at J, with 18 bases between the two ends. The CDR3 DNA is TGTGCCAGCAGTACCCAGAAGGGCGGGGTAAACACTGAAGCTTTCTTT. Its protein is CASSTQKGGVNTEAFF.

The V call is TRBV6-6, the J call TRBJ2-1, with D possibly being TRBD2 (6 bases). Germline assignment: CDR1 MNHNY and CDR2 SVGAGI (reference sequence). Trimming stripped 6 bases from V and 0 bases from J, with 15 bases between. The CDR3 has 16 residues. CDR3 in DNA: TGTGCCAGCAGCAAACCCCGGGAGAGCTCCTACAATGAGCAGTTCTTC. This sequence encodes CASSKPRESSYNEQFF.

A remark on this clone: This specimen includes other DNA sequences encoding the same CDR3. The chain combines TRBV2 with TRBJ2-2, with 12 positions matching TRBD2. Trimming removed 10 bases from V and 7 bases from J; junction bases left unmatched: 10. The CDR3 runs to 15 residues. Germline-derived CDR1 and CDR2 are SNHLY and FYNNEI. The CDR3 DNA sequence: TGTGCCATCCTGCGGACTAGCGGGGAAGTCGGGGAGCTGTTTTTT. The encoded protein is CAILRTSGEVGELFF.

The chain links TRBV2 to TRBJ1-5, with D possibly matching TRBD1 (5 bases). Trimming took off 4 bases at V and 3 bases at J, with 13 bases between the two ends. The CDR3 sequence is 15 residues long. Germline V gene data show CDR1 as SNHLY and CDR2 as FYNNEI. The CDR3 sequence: CASSAGRALNQPQHF. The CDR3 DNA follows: TGTGCCAGCAGTGCGGGCAGGGCCCTCAATCAGCCCCAGCATTTT.

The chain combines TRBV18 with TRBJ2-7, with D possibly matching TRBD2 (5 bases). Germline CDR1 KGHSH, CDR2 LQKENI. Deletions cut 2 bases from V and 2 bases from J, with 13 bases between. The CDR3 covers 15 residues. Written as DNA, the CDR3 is TGTGCCAGCTCACCAGAGGGCGGCTATACCTACGAGCAGTACTTC. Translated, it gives CASSPEGGYTYEQYF.

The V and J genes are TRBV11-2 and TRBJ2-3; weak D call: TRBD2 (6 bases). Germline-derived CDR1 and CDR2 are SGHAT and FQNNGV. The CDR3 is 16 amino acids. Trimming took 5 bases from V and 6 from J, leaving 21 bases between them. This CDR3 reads CASSLGFAGRRDTQYF. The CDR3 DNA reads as TGTGCCAGCAGCCTCGGGTTTGCGGGGAGGAGGGATACGCAGTATTTT.

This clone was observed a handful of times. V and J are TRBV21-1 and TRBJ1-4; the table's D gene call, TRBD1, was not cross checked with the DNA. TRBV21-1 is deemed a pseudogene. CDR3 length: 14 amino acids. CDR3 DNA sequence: TGTGCCAGCAGGGGGGCAGACCGAAATGAAAAACTGTTTTTT. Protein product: CASRGADRNEKLFF.

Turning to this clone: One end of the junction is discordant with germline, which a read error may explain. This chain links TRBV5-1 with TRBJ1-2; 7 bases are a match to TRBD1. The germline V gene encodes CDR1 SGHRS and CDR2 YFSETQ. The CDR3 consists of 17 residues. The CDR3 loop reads CASSTTPGQPETYGYAF. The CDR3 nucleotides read TGCGCCAGCAGCACGACCCCGGGACAGCCAGAAACATATGGCTACGCCTTC.

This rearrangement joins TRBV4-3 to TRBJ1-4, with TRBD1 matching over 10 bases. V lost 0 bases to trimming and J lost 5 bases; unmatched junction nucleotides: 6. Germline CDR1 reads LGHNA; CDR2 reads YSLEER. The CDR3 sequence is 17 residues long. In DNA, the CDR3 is TGCGCCAGCAGCCAAGACGGGGAGGGACAGGGGAATGAAAAACTGTTTTTT. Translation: CASSQDGEGQGNEKLFF.

The DNA for the CDR3 is TGTGCCAGCAGCCTGATAGAGAAGGGGGGGCAGTACTTC. Translation gives CASSLIEKGGQYF. This chain links TRBV5-6 with TRBJ2-4, with D possibly being TRBD2 (7 bases). CDR1 is SGHDT and CDR2 is YYEEEE in the germline V gene. The CDR3 runs 13 residues. Trimming pared 4 bases from V and 13 bases from J, leaving 18 bases between. The full variable domain, in which reference TRBV5-6 and TRBJ2-4 provide the parts outside the CDR3, is DAGVTQSPTHLIKTRGQQVTLRCSPKSGHDTVSWYQQALGQGPQFIFQYYEEEERQRGNFPDRFSGHQFPNYSSELNVNALLLGDSALYLCASSLIEKGGQYFGAGTRLSVL.

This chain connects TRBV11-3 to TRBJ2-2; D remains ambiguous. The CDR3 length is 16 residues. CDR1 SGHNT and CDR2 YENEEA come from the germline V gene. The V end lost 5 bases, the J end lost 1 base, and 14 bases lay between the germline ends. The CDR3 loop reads CASSIRTTRNTGELFF. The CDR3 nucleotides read TGTGCCAGCAGCATTCGCACAACACGGAACACCGGGGAGCTGTTTTTT.

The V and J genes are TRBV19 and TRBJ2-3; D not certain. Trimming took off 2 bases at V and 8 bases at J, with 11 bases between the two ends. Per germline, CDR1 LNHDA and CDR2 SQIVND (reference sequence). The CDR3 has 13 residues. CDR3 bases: TGTGCCAGTAGTATAAATGGCGGCGGTACGCAGTATTTT. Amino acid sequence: CASSINGGGTQYF.

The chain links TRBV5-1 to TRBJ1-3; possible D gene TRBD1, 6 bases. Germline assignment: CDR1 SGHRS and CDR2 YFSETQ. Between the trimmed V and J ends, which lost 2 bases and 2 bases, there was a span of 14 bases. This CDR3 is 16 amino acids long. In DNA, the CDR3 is TGCGCCAGCAGCTTCCAAACAGGGTTACCTGGAAACACCATATATTTT. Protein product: CASSFQTGLPGNTIYF.

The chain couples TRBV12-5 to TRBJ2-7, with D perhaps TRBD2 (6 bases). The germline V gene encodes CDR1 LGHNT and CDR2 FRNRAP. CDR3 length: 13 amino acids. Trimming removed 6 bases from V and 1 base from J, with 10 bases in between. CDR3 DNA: TGTGCTAGTGGCCCCGGGAGTTCCTACGAGCAGTACTTC. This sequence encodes CASGPGSSYEQYF.

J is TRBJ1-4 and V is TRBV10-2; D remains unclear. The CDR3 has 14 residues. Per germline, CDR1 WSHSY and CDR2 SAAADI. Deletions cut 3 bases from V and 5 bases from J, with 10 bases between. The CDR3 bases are TGCGCCAGCAGTGATTTACGGGGAAATGAAAAACTGTTTTTT. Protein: CASSDLRGNEKLFF.